This T cell receptor beta chain was documented in a study of blood T cell repertoires in COVID-19 (dated by TCRdb to the early 2020s). Regarding the complete study: The collaborator samples originated in the United States, Italy and Spain and spanned the acute and convalescent phases of COVID-19. The prospective study material was composed of cDNA or gDNA derived from T cells, B-cell-depleted T cells, or PBMCs. The repertoires were released in a freely available public database intended as a resource for research on the immune response to SARS-CoV-2. The sample metadata nearly always contained a de-identified subject ID, COVID-19 status, age in years and sex. Subjects who had been exposed to COVID-19, were actively infected with it, or had recovered from it provided the deeply sampled blood TCRbeta repertoires that made up the dataset. HLA class I and class II types, where available, came from metadata supplied by the sample provider rather than from assay-based typing. Samples were obtained from the ongoing ImmuneRACE study (first 160 participants) and from roughly 1,300 subjects provided by 6 global collaborators. What the authors observed across the whole study: Clinical and demographic metadata were provided uncurated, with the amount varying by source and participant.

Collaborating institutions collected whole blood in K2EDTA tubes following their own protocols. For TCRbeta analysis, collaborator samples were shipped as frozen whole blood, as isolated PBMCs, or as DNA extracted from either sample type. The germline V gene specifies SGHVS as CDR1 and FQNEAQ as CDR2. The CDR3 runs 14 residues from the cysteine to the phenylalanine. Only CDR3 DNA is held: 42 bases, read in frame from base 1. Trimming removed 5 bases from V and 5 bases from J, leaving 13 bases between the germline ends. A few counts support this clone. Its antigen is unknown. Nothing much larger sits one base from this clone, and base qualities are not available. TCRbeta CDR3 regions were amplified from genomic DNA by means of the immunoSEQ Assay, a bias-controlled multiplex PCR. The authors' analysis ran thus. The number of nucleated cells in each sample was estimated from the amplification of reference gene primers within the assay. To quantify the absolute abundance of each unique TCRbeta CDR3 rearrangement, sequence reads were collapsed and filtered. For each sample, productive Simpson clonality was calculated as the square root of Simpson's diversity index over productive rearrangements. Not all clones reach the TCRdb copy of this immuneACCESS table, which keeps in-frame sequences only. Checked studies attribute under half of the gap to unresolved V genes and leave the rest unexplained. That table furnishes V, J and clone size, whereas the DNA furnished D and trimming. For this sample the table gives under 100,000 clones, of which 75% to 95% were detected only once. Over 4.5% of the sample goes to the ten largest clones.

The receptor's source is a man over 45 with acute or convalescent COVID-19. Sample: peripheral blood. Recombination joined TRBV7-8 with TRBJ1-5, with a tentative D gene TRBD1 over 5 matching bases. Read as DNA, the sequence is TGTGCCAGCAGCCTGGGGGGGTATGATCAGCCCCAGCATTTT. It is translated as CASSLGGYDQPQHF.